This T cell receptor beta chain was retrieved from a study of Tregs in tolerant kidney transplant recipients. Study-level findings and limits: The small number of patients limits these findings pending further validation.

Comment on this clone: Its specificity is unknown.

Here immunoSEQ multiplex PCR was the method, and the copy in TCRdb shows in-frame clones only, minus some. The table lists about 110,000 clones, about 90% of them singletons. The length of the CDR3 is 11 residues. Trimming removed 6 bases from V and 7 bases from J, with 11 bases in between. Germline V gene data show CDR1 as DFQATT and CDR2 as SNEGSKA (reference sequence). This receptor was obtained from a human donor who received a combined kidney and bone marrow transplant. The V call is TRBV20-1, the J call TRBJ2-3; tentatively, D is TRBD2 (6 bases). The material was CD4+ T cells from blood, obtained before the transplant. The chain's CDR3 is CSADLAYTQYF. CDR3 DNA: TGCAGTGCCGACCTAGCGTATACGCAGTATTTT.